These T cell receptor beta chains were read from a single sample in a study of CD39 and CD103 CD8 tumor-infiltrating T cells. TCRdb's copy holds only in-frame clones and misses some; the assay was immunoSEQ multiplex PCR. Of under 550 clones detected, under 80% appear once; the ten largest clones hold about 30%. Sequenced sample: CD39- CD103+ CD8+ T cells sorted from the tumor. The source is a human donor with head and neck squamous cell carcinoma. Each CDR3 is given with its conserved first and last residue. Each record gives: V gene, CDR3 length, CDR3 protein.

>TRBV7-6|13
CASSHQGRNEQFF
>TRBV6-1|14
CAAHRGLNTGELFF
>TRBV4-2|15
CASSQGKRGADTQYF
>TRBV7-9|14
CASSLGTGLSEQYF
>TRBV9|16
CASSTRTSGVKNEQFF
>TRBV5-4|16
CASSSDQGAARYEQYF
>TRBV30|15
CAWSVTGGAGTEAFF
>TRBV29-1|13
CSVEEGAGRAQYF
>TRBV25-1|14
CASRGQESTDTQYF
>TRBV27|13
CASSFTSQETQYF
>TRBV10-3|12
CATWTGNTEAFF
>TRBV4-1|16
CASSQYSRTVTDTQYF
>TRBV6-6|14
CASSLPGGNQPQHF
>TRBV7-3|14
CASSLAGGDSPLHF
>TRBV28|15
CASTGTGGRNTEAFF
>TRBV4-3|17
CASSQGTAGNSYNEQFF
>TRBV4-1|14
CASSPPGTRNEQFF
>TRBV27|16
CASSSGGGQSFYGYTF
>TRBV7-2|15
CASSPDLGGGTEAFF
>TRBV11-2|13
CASSLNRGSGYTF
>TRBV5-6|14
CASSRRDFTYEQYF
>TRBV29-1|13
CSVRGGGVTEAFF
>TRBV6-1|16
CASSEGLSGGTDTQYF
>TRBV6-6|15
CASSSGGGMNTEAFF
>TRBV7-9|16
CASSLSNAGTYNEQFF
>TRBV4-1|16
CASSQDGIPGNSPLHF
>TRBV18|16
CASSPRDRGRDEKLFF
>TRBV18|16
CASSPPGGVGRQPQHF
>TRBV2|16
CASSEGQDKLRDEQYF